The 15 T cell receptor beta chains presented below share a single source sample, sequenced in a study of T-cell reconstitution after alpha-beta-depleted transplantation in children. Preparation of the TCRbeta library was carried out with unique molecular identifiers. TCRdb fed the PCR reads into MiXCR, producing one record per CDR3 protein. The sample has some 550,000 distinct CDR3 sequences, more than 20% seen once. The specimen was PBMCs, mostly from graft donor cells, collected 360 days after TCRalphabeta/CD19-depleted stem cell transplant. These receptors were collected from a boy in the first two years of life who had a stem cell transplant for acute myeloid leukemia, so the T cells may come from the graft donor.

The gene calls are TRBV18 and TRBJ2-1; D ambiguous. This CDR3 comprises 14 residues. V lost 4 bases and J lost 3, with 10 bases in between. Germline loops: CDR1 KGHSH, CDR2 LQKENI. CDR3: CASSQVLLYNEQFF. Here the CDR3 DNA reads TGTGCCAGCTCACAGGTTTTGCTCTACAATGAGCAGTTCTTC. Drawing the rest from reference TRBV18 and TRBJ2-1, the complete variable domain is NAGVMQNPRHLVRRRGQEARLRCSPMKGHSHVYWYRQLPEEGLKFMVYLQKENIIDESGMPKERFSAEFPKEGPSILRIQQVVRGDSAAYFCASSQVLLYNEQFFGPGTRLTVL.

The table lists this clonotype with a few counts. The CDR3 region has the DNA TGTGCCAGCAGCCGCAGGGAGATTACAGCCCGCTCTGGGGCCAACGTCCTGACTTTC. Amino acid sequence: CASSRREITARSGANVLTF. This rearrangement joins TRBV6-1 to TRBJ2-6; D is tentatively TRBD1 or TRBD2 (5 bases each). CDR3 length: 19 residues. Trimming left V 6 bases short and J 0 bases short, with 21 bases between. The germline V gene has CDR1 MNHNS and CDR2 SASEGT.

This clonotype has more than one count but fewer than ten. The rearrangement links TRBV6-1 to TRBJ1-1; D ambiguous. CDR1 is MNHNS, CDR2 SASEGT, per germline. The CDR3 is made up of 13 amino acids. V gave up 10 bases and J gave up 0 bases, with 12 bases separating them. The CDR3 DNA is TGTGCCACACGTCTTGCCCTGAACACTGAAGCTTTCTTT. It translates to CATRLALNTEAFF.

This clonotype was counted a few times. This chain joins TRBV20-1 and TRBJ1-2; D is unresolved. In germline, CDR1 is DFQATT, CDR2 SNEGSKA (reference sequence). V shed 5 bases and J shed 5 bases, with 15 bases lying between them. CDR3 size: 13 residues. DNA for the CDR3: TGCAGTGCTCCATCGTGGCATTCTTATGGCTACACCTTC. This encodes CSAPSWHSYGYTF.

This clonotype was seen repeatedly, ten times or more. V usage is TRBV28 and J usage is TRBJ2-7; 7 positions match TRBD1. The CDR3 covers 14 residues. Looked up from germline, CDR1 is MDHEN and CDR2 is SYDVKM. V shed 6 bases and J 4 bases; nucleotides not matched to a gene: 9. The CDR3 loop reads CASSSWDRPYEQYV. CDR3 in DNA: TGTGCCAGCAGCTCCTGGGACAGACCTTACGAGCAGTACGTC.

This clonotype was seen more than once but under ten times. The chain recombines TRBV15 with TRBJ2-3, with D tentatively TRBD2 (5 bases). Germline V gives CDR1 LNHNV, CDR2 YYDKDF (reference sequence). Trimming removed 3 bases at V and 1 base at J, with 17 bases between. CDR3 length equals 17 residues. CDR3 sequence: CATSSDPRQEGTDTQYF. In DNA form, the CDR3 reads TGTGCCACCAGCAGCGACCCTCGGCAGGAGGGCACAGATACGCAGTATTTT.

This clonotype was seen many times. CDR3 sequence reads: CASSQGEGAFAEAFF. The CDR3 region has the DNA TGCGCCAGCAGCCAAGGAGAGGGGGCGTTCGCTGAAGCTTTCTTT. V and J are TRBV4-3 and TRBJ1-1; 7 positions match TRBD1. The CDR3 extends over 15 amino acids. Germline V gives CDR1 LGHNA, CDR2 YSLEER. The trim removed 1 base at V and 6 bases at J, leaving 8 bases unmatched.

There are a few counts of this clonotype. The chain has TRBV7-6 and TRBJ2-3, with a weak D call TRBD2 (5 bases). The CDR3 length is 16 residues. V was trimmed by 2 bases and J by 4 bases, leaving 16 bases between them. The germline V gene encodes CDR1 SGHVS and CDR2 FNYEAQ. The CDR3 region is CASSLIEGWVPDTQYF. In nucleotides, the CDR3 is TGTGCCAGCAGCTTAATCGAGGGCTGGGTGCCAGATACGCAGTATTTT.

This clonotype came up many times. The J gene is TRBJ1-2, the V gene TRBV20-1; 7 nucleotides line up with TRBD1. This CDR3 has 13 amino acids. The ends lost 5 bases at V and 8 bases at J; junction bases unmatched: 11. The germline V gene has CDR1 DFQATT and CDR2 SNEGSKA (reference sequence). The CDR3 loop reads CSADLDRAQGYTF. Here the CDR3 DNA reads TGCAGTGCTGACCTAGACAGGGCTCAAGGCTACACCTTC.

This clonotype was counted ten times or more. This chain uses TRBV20-1 with TRBJ2-3; D possibly corresponds to TRBD2 (5 bases). This CDR3 contains 11 residues. CDR1 is DFQATT, CDR2 SNEGSKA, per germline (reference sequence). V was clipped by 5 bases and J by 6 bases, with 9 bases between them. CDR3: CSAPGLDTQYF. As DNA, the CDR3 is TGCAGTGCTCCGGGGTTGGATACGCAGTATTTT.

This sequence joins TRBV30 and TRBJ2-2; D is ambiguous. The germline V gene encodes CDR1 GTSNPN and CDR2 SVGIG (reference sequence). The CDR3 contains 16 residues. The V end was cut by 4 bases, the J end by 5 bases, with 20 bases between. DNA of the CDR3: TGTGCCTGGACAACCCCCTTGTCCGGGCTGACCGGGGAGCTGTTTTTT. Its protein is CAWTTPLSGLTGELFF. Complete variable domain (other parts from reference TRBV30 and TRBJ2-2): SQTIHQWPATLVQPVGSPLSLECTVEGTSNPNLYWYRQAAGRGLQLLFYSVGIGQISSEVPQNLSASRPQDRQFILSSKKLLLSDSGFYLCAWTTPLSGLTGELFFGEGSRLTVL.

The chain links TRBV4-3 to TRBJ2-1; a weak D match, TRBD2 (8 bases). Germline-derived CDR1 and CDR2 are LGHNA and YSLEER. The CDR3 runs 15 residues. V lost 0 bases and J lost 15, with 21 bases in between. The CDR3 loop reads CASSQDRGLAGRGFF. CDR3 bases: TGCGCCAGCAGCCAAGATAGGGGGCTAGCGGGTCGAGGGTTCTTC.

The chain carries TRBV12-3 or TRBV12-4 and TRBJ2-7; a possible D gene is TRBD1 (6 bases). The length of the CDR3 is 15 residues. The V end was cut by 5 bases, the J end by 3 bases, with 17 bases between. CDR3 region: CASSSLEGHLYEQYF. The DNA of the CDR3 is TGTGCCAGCAGTAGCCTCGAGGGACACCTCTACGAGCAGTACTTC.

This clonotype showed up many times. The V call is TRBV12-3 or TRBV12-4, the J call TRBJ1-5; possibly TRBD1 for D (5 bases). Trimming took off 7 bases at V and 7 bases at J, with 17 bases between the two ends. There are 14 residues in the CDR3. The CDR3 loop is CASTFLGAKQPQHF. The DNA for the CDR3 is TGTGCCAGCACCTTCCTCGGGGCTAAACAGCCCCAGCATTTT.

This clonotype was picked up many times. The rearrangement links TRBV3-1 to TRBJ2-1; 12 bases align to TRBD2. Germline CDR1 and CDR2: LGHDT and YNNKEL (reference sequence). The CDR3 sequence is 17 residues long. Trimming took 0 bases from V and 7 from J; bases not matched to a gene: 7. The CDR3 is CASSQEVGLAGRNEQFF. CDR3 sequence (DNA): TGTGCCAGCAGCCAAGAAGTAGGACTAGCGGGGAGAAATGAGCAGTTCTTC.